This TCR beta chain was recorded in a study of CD8+CD57+ T cells in acquired aplastic anemia. Turning to this clonotype: A clone one base away is much larger, so this may be a read error.

According to the study, genomic DNA was the template for TCR beta VDJ and CDR3 profiling. TCRdb fed the reads into MiXCR, producing one record per CDR3 protein. The sample records about 190,000 distinct CDR3 sequences, approximately 48% being singletons. Previously, flow cytometry had revealed CD8+CD57+ cell expansion in the patients chosen for sequencing. Input material: sorted CD4+, CD8+, or CD8+CD57+ T cells (not recorded which) from PBMCs. This clonotype was sampled from a human donor with aplastic anemia.

CDR3 sequence reads: CASSLPYDKPYF. Written as DNA, the CDR3 is TGTGCCAGCAGCTTACCCTACGACAAGCCGTACTTC. The V gene is TRBV11-2, the J gene TRBJ2-7; D uncertain. V was trimmed by 2 bases and J by 12 bases, leaving 14 bases between them. This CDR3 is built from 12 residues. Germline V gene data show CDR1 as SGHAT and CDR2 as FQNNGV. The whole variable domain, remainder taken from reference TRBV11-2 and TRBJ2-7, is EAGVAQSPRYKIIEKRQSVAFWCNPISGHATLYWYQQILGQGPKLLIQFQNNGVVDDSQLPKDRFSAERLKGVDSTLKIQPAKLEDSAVYLCASSLPYDKPYFGPGTRLTVT.